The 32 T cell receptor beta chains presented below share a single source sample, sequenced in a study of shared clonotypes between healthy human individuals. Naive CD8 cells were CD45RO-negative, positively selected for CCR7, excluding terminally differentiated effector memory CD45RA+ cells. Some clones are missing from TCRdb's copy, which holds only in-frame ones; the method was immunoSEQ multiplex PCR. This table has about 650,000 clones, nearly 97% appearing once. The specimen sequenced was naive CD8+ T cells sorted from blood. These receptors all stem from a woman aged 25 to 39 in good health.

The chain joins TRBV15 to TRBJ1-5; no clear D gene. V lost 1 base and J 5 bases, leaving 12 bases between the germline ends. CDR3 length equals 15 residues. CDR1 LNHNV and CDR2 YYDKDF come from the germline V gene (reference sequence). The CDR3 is CATSRVYSFDQPQHF. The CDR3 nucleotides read TGTGCCACCAGCAGAGTGTACAGTTTCGATCAGCCCCAGCATTTT.

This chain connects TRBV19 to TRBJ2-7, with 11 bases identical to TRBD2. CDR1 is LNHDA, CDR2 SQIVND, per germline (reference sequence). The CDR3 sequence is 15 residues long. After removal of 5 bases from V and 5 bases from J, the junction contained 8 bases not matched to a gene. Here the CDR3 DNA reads TGTGCCAGTAGTCAGGTAGCGGGAGGGCTGGACGAGCAGTACTTC. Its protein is CASSQVAGGLDEQYF.

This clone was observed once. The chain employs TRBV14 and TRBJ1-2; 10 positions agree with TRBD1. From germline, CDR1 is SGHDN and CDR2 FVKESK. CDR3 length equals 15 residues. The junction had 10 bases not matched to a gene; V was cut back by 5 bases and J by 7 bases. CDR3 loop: CASSFLGQGSAGYTF. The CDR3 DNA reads TGTGCCAGCAGCTTCCTGGGACAGGGGTCCGCTGGCTACACCTTC.

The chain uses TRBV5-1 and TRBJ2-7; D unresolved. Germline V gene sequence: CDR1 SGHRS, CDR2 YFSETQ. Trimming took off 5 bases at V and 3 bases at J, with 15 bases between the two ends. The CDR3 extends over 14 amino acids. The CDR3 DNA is TGCGCCAGCAGACTGGACCTAGTCATCTACGAGCAGTACTTC. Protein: CASRLDLVIYEQYF.

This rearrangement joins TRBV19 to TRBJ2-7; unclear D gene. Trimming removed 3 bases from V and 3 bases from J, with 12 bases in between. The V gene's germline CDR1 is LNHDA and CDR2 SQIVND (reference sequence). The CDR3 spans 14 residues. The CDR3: CASSIDGEHYEQYF. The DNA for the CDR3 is TGTGCCAGTAGTATCGACGGCGAGCACTACGAGCAGTACTTC.

CDR3: CASLYPGTSTDTQYF. The DNA of the CDR3 is TGTGCCAGCCTATACCCCGGGACTAGCACAGATACGCAGTATTTT. The rearrangement links TRBV7-8 to TRBJ2-3; maybe TRBD2 (6 bases). The germline CDR1 and CDR2 sequences are SGHVS and FQNEAQ. The CDR3 is 15 residues long. Deletions cut 8 bases from V and 0 bases from J, with 15 bases between.

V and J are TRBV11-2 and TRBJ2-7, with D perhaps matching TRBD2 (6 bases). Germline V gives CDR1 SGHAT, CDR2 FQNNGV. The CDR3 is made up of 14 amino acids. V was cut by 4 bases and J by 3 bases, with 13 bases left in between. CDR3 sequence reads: CASSWRVGDYEQYF. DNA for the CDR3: TGTGCCAGCAGCTGGAGGGTGGGTGACTACGAGCAGTACTTC. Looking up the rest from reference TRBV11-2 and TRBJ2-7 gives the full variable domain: EAGVAQSPRYKIIEKRQSVAFWCNPISGHATLYWYQQILGQGPKLLIQFQNNGVVDDSQLPKDRFSAERLKGVDSTLKIQPAKLEDSAVYLCASSWRVGDYEQYFGPGTRLTVT.

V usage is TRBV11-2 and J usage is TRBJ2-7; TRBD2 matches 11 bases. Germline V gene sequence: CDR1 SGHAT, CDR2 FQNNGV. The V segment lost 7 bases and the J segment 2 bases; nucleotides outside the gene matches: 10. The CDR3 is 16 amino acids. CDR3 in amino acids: CASMGLLAGGTYEQYF. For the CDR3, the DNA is TGTGCCAGCATGGGCTTGCTAGCGGGGGGAACCTACGAGCAGTACTTC.

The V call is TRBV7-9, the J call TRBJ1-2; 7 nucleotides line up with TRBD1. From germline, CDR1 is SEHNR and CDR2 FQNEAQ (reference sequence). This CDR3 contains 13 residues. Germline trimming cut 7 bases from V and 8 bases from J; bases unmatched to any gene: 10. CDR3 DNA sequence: TGTGCCAGCAATCAGGGGGTCCTTCGGGGCTACACCTTC. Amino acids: CASNQGVLRGYTF.

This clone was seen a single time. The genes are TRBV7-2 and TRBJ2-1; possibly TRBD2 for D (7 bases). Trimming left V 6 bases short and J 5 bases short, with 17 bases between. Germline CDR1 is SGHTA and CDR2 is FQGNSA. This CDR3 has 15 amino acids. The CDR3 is CASSPRGLADNEQFF. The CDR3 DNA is TGTGCCAGCAGTCCTCGGGGGCTAGCGGACAATGAGCAGTTCTTC.

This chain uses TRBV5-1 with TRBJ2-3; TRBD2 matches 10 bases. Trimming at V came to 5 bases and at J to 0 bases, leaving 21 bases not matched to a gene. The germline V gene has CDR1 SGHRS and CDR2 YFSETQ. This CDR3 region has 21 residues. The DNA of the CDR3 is TGCGCCAGCAGTTCCACCCGGGGTTATGTACTAGCGGGAAGAAGCACAGATACGCAGTATTTT. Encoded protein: CASSSTRGYVLAGRSTDTQYF.

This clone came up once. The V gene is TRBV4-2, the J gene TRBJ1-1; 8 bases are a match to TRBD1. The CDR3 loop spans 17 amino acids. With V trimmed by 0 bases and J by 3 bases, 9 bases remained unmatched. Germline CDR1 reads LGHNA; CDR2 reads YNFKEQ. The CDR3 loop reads CASSQEAGGLEDTEAFF. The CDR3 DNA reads TGTGCCAGCAGCCAAGAAGCAGGGGGCTTAGAGGACACTGAAGCTTTCTTT.

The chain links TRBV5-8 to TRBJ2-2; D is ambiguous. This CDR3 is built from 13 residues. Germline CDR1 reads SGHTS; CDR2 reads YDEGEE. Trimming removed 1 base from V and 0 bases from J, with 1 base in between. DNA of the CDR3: TGTGCCAGCAGCTTGACGAACACCGGGGAGCTGTTTTTT. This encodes CASSLTNTGELFF.

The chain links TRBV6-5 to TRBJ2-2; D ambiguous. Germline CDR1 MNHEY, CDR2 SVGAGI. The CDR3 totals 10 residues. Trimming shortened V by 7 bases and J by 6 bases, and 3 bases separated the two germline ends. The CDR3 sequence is CASKSGELFF. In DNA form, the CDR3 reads TGTGCCAGCAAGTCCGGGGAGCTGTTTTTT.

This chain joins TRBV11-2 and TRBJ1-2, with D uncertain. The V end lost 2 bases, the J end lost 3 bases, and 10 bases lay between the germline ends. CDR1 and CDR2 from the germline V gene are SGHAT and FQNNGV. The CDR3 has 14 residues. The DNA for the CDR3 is TGTGCCAGCAGCTTATATTCAGGCGACTATGGCTACACCTTC. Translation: CASSLYSGDYGYTF.

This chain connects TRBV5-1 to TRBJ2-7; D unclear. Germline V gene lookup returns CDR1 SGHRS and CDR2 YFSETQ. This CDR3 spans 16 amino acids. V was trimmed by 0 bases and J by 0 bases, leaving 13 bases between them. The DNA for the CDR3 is TGCGCCAGCAGCTTGGGCGTAGGGCGGCTCTCCTACGAGCAGTACTTC. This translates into CASSLGVGRLSYEQYF.

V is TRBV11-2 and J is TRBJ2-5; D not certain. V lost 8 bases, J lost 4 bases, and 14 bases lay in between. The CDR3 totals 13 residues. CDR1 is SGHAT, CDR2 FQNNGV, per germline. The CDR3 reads CASCPGPGETQYF. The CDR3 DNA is TGTGCCAGCTGCCCTGGGCCCGGAGAGACCCAGTACTTC.

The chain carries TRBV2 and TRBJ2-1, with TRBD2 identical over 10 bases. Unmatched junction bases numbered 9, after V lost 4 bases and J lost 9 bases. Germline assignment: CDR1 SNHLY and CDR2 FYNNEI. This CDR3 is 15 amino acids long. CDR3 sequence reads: CASSGWASGSGEQFF. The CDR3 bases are TGTGCCAGCAGTGGTTGGGCTAGCGGGAGCGGTGAGCAGTTCTTC.

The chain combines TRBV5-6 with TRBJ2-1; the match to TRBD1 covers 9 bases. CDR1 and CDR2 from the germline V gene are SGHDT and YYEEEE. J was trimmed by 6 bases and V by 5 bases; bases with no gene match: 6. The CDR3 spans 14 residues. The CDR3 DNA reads TGTGCCAGCAGGGCCGGGACAGGGACCAATGAGCAGTTCTTC. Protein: CASRAGTGTNEQFF.

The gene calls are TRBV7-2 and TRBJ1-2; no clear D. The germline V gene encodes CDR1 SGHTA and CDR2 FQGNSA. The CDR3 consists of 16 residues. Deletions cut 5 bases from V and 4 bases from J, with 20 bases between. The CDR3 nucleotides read TGTGCCAGCAGCGTAGATTCGGGTACCATCAGCTATGGCTACACCTTC. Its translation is CASSVDSGTISYGYTF.

The CDR3 spells CASRQRDSYTDTQYF. CDR3 DNA sequence: TGTGCCAGCAGGCAGCGGGACAGCTACACAGATACGCAGTATTTT. The chain employs TRBV28 and TRBJ2-3, with D tentatively TRBD1 or TRBD2 (7 bases each). The CDR3 spans 15 residues. The germline CDR1 and CDR2 sequences are MDHEN and SYDVKM. Deletions cut 6 bases from V and 2 bases from J, with 15 bases between.

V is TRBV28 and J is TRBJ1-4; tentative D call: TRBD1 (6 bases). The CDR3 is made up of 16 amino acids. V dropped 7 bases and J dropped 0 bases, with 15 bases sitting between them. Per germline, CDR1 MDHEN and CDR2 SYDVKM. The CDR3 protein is CASTWGGHTTNEKLFF. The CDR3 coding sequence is TGTGCCAGCACGTGGGGGGGGCATACAACTAATGAAAAACTGTTTTTT.

The CDR3 sequence is CASSSLDRTYEQYF. The CDR3 DNA reads TGTGCCAGCAGCTCATTAGACAGGACCTACGAGCAGTACTTC. The chain couples TRBV2 to TRBJ2-7; D is perhaps TRBD1 (6 bases). CDR3 size: 14 residues. The germline V and J ends were trimmed by 6 bases and 2 bases, with 14 bases remaining between them. Germline CDR1 and CDR2: SNHLY and FYNNEI. Drawing the rest from reference TRBV2 and TRBJ2-7, the complete variable domain is EPEVTQTPSHQVTQMGQEVILRCVPISNHLYFYWYRQILGQKVEFLVSFYNNEISEKSEIFDDQFSVERPDGSNFTLKIRSTKLEDSAMYFCASSSLDRTYEQYFGPGTRLTVT.

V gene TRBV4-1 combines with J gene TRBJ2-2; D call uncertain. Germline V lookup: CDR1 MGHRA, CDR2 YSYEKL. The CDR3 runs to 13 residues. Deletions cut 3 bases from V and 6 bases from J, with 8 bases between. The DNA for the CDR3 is TGCGCCAGCAGCCATGCTGGGGCCGGGGAGCTGTTTTTT. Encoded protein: CASSHAGAGELFF.

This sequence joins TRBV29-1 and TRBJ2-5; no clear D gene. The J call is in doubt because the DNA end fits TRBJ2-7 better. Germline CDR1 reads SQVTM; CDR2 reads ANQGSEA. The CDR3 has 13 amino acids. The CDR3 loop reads CSVVGIQPYEQYF. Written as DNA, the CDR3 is TGCAGCGTTGTGGGAATCCAACCCTACGAGCAGTACTTC.

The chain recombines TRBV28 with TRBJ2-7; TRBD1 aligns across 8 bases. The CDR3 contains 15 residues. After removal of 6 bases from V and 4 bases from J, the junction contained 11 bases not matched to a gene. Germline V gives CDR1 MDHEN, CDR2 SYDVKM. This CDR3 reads CASSPTGTGPYEQYF. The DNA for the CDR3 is TGTGCCAGCAGCCCGACCGGGACAGGCCCATACGAGCAGTACTTC.

The CDR3, as DNA: TGTGCCAGTAGTATATCCTTGGGGAGGGCAGTCAATGAGCAGTTCTTC. The encoded protein is CASSISLGRAVNEQFF. The V gene is TRBV19, the J gene TRBJ2-1; 7 bases line up with TRBD2. Trimming at V came to 2 bases and at J to 6 bases, leaving 10 bases not matched to a gene. From germline, CDR1 is LNHDA and CDR2 SQIVND (reference sequence). This CDR3 comprises 16 residues.

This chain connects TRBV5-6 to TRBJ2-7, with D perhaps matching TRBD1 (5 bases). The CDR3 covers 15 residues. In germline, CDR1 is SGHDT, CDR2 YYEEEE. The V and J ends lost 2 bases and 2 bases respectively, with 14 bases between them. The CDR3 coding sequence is TGTGCCAGCAGCTTCAGGCAGGGTGGCCCCTACGAGCAGTACTTC. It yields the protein CASSFRQGGPYEQYF.

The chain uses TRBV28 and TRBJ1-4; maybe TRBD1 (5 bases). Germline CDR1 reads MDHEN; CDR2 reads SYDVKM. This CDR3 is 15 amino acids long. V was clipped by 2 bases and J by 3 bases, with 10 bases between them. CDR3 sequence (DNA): TGTGCCAGCAGTTTAAATATGGGGGCTAATGAAAAACTGTTTTTT. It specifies CASSLNMGANEKLFF. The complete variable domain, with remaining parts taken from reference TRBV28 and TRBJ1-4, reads DVKVTQSSRYLVKRTGEKVFLECVQDMDHENMFWYRQDPGLGLRLIYFSYDVKMKEKGDIPEGYSVSREKKERFSLILESASTNQTSMYLCASSLNMGANEKLFFGSGTQLSVL.

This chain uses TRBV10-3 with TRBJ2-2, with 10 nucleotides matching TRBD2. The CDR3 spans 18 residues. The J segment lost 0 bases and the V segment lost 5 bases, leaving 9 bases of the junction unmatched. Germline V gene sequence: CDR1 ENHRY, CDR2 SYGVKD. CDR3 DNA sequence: TGTGCCATCAGTCCTCTAAAGAGCGGGAGGGCGAACACCGGGGAGCTGTTTTTT. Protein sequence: CAISPLKSGRANTGELFF.

CDR3 sequence: CASSLSGEQYF. Written as DNA, the CDR3 is TGTGCCAGCAGCTTATCCGGGGAGCAGTACTTC. This sequence joins TRBV7-9 and TRBJ2-7; no clear D. The V end was cut by 2 bases, the J end by 7 bases, with 6 bases between. CDR3 length: 11 amino acids. CDR1 and CDR2 (germline): SEHNR, FQNEAQ (reference sequence).

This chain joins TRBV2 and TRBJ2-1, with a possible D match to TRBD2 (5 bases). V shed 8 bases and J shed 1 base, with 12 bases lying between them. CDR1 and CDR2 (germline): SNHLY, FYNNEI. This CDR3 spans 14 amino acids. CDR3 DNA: TGTGCCAGCCGAGCGGTCGCATCCTACAATGAGCAGTTCTTC. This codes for CASRAVASYNEQFF.